Reported below is one TCR beta chain. The CDR3 is made up of 13 amino acids. Germline lookup yields CDR1 LNHNV and CDR2 YYDKDF (reference sequence). V was cut by 2 bases and J by 6 bases, with 8 bases left in between. All the people who gave samples were healthy bone marrow donors. This record belongs to a study of cytomegalovirus exposure and HLA in healthy donors. Use of 60 Vbeta and 13 Jbeta primers characterized the PCR. The table came from immunoSEQ multiplex PCR; TCRdb's copy has only in-frame clones and leaves some out. The data contain tens of thousands of clones, 76% of them singletons. The V gene is TRBV15, the J gene TRBJ2-1; perhaps TRBD1 as D (5 bases). The sequence was collected from a male donor in good health and CMV-seronegative. What was sequenced was PBMCs. This CDR3 is CATSRRTSNEQFF. The CDR3 nucleotides are TGTGCCACCAGCAGACGGACATCCAATGAGCAGTTCTTC.